Listed below are T cell receptor beta chains from one sample, sequenced in a study of OX40 agonist ivuxolimab in advanced cancers. TCRdb keeps only in-frame clones here, not all; method: immunoSEQ multiplex PCR. Here the sample spans 60,000 to 90,000 clones, roughly 90% being singletons. The starting material was CD4+ or CD8+ T cells sorted from blood, obtained in a trial of the OX40 agonist ivuxolimab. The source of these receptors is an adult with an advanced solid tumor such as melanoma, head and neck, liver or kidney cancer. Both conserved end residues are part of each CDR3. D genes are given only for firm matches. The size of a clone is reported for some rows only, either as once, few or many, or as a class for expanded clones.

NA TRBJ1-3 NA TRBV15 TGTGCCACCAGCAGGGACCTCATAGCGTCTGGAAACACCATATATTTT CATSRDLIASGNTIYF
NA TRBJ1-2 NA TRBV5-6 TGTGCCAGCAGGCGTACCCGGACCGACTATGGCTACACCTTC CASRRTRTDYGYTF
NA TRBJ1-2 TRBD1 TRBV6-5 TGTGCCAGCAGACCCGACAGGGTCTATGGCTACACCTTC CASRPDRVYGYTF
NA TRBJ2-3 NA TRBV4-2 TGTGCCAGCAGCCAAGATTCGCCGCTGGGCACAGATACGCAGTATTTT CASSQDSPLGTDTQYF
NA TRBJ1-5 TRBD1 TRBV4-2 TGTGCCAGCAGCCTCGACAGGGGGAATCAGCCCCAGCATTTT CASSLDRGNQPQHF
NA TRBJ2-1 TRBD2 TRBV6-6 TGTGCCAGCAGGAATAGCGGGAGTTACAATGAGCAGTTCTTC CASRNSGSYNEQFF
once TRBJ1-4 NA TRBV11-2 TGTGCCAGCAGCTTAGTCGGAGGAACTAATGAAAAACTGTTTTTT CASSLVGGTNEKLFF
once TRBJ2-6 NA TRBV5-1 TGCGCCAGCAGCATAGGGACTCCTGGGGCCAACGTCCTGACTTTC CASSIGTPGANVLTF
NA TRBJ1-3 NA TRBV6-1 TGTGCCAGCAGGAGACCTCTCCCTGGAAACACCATATATTTT CASRRPLPGNTIYF
NA TRBJ2-1 NA TRBV6-1 TGTGCCAGCAGCGAGGCGGGGCAGTTCTTC CASSEAGQFF
NA TRBJ2-3 NA TRBV11-2 TGTGCCAGCAGCGTACGTACAGATACGCAGTATTTT CASSVRTDTQYF
few TRBJ2-3 NA TRBV7-6 TGTGCCAGCAGCTTAAGCCAGGACACAGATACGCAGTATTTT CASSLSQDTDTQYF
NA TRBJ2-1 NA TRBV5-1 TGCGCCAGCAGCTTTAGCCTCTTGGGAGTCAATGAGCAGTTCTTC CASSFSLLGVNEQFF
NA TRBJ2-3 TRBD2 TRBV9 TGTGCCAGCAGCGTAGGGACTAGCGGGGGCACAGATACGCAGTATTTT CASSVGTSGGTDTQYF
NA TRBJ2-3 NA TRBV27 TGTGCCAGCAGACGGTTGCAGGTGAACACAGATACGCAGTATTTT CASRRLQVNTDTQYF
NA TRBJ2-7 NA TRBV5-6 TGTGCCAGCAGCTTCGGAGGACGACTTTCCTACGAGCAGTACTTC CASSFGGRLSYEQYF
NA TRBJ2-1 TRBD2 TRBV6-1 TGTGCCAGCAGTAGCGGGAGCTCCTACAATGAGCAGTTCTTC CASSSGSSYNEQFF
NA TRBJ2-5 NA TRBV9 TGTGCCAGCAGCGTAGATCCGGGGGTTTATACAGAGACCCAGTACTTC CASSVDPGVYTETQYF
NA TRBJ2-5 TRBD2 TRBV10-2 TGCGCCAGCAGTGAAAGGACTAGCGGGATCGTGACCCAGTACTTC CASSERTSGIVTQYF
few TRBJ1-1 NA TRBV11-3 TGTGCCAGCAGCTTAAACCTCTTTGGTGAAGCTTTCTTT CASSLNLFGEAFF